Listed below are T cell receptor beta chains from one sample, sequenced in a study of OX40 agonist ivuxolimab in advanced cancers. Clones were sequenced by immunoSEQ multiplex PCR, and TCRdb holds only the in-frame ones, with some missing. This table has 75,000 to 100,000 clones, 70% to 90% appearing once. The sequencing used CD4+ or CD8+ T cells sorted from blood, collected in a trial of the OX40 agonist ivuxolimab. Receptors were obtained from an adult with an advanced solid tumor such as melanoma, head and neck, liver or kidney cancer. CDR3s include the opening cysteine and the closing phenylalanine or tryptophan. D genes are given only for firm matches. Some rows have no size entry. The others give once, few or many, or a class for an expanded clone.

d_call	j_call	clone_size	v_call	cdr3_aa	cdr3_nt
NA	TRBJ2-7	NA	TRBV30	CAWGPGWASSEQYF	TGTGCCTGGGGCCCGGGATGGGCCTCGTCCGAGCAGTACTTC
NA	TRBJ2-7	NA	TRBV28	CATTRGFLYEQYF	TGTGCCACTACTCGGGGGTTCCTCTACGAGCAGTACTTC
NA	TRBJ1-2	NA	TRBV19	CASSIEGNYGYTF	TGTGCCAGTAGTATCGAGGGGAACTATGGCTACACCTTC
NA	TRBJ2-3	NA	TRBV11-2	CASSLGSSGTDTQYF	TGTGCCAGCAGCCTAGGGTCTAGCGGCACAGATACGCAGTATTTT
NA	TRBJ2-6	once	TRBV28	CASSLNRPTSGANVLTF	TGTGCCAGCAGTTTGAACAGGCCAACCTCTGGGGCCAACGTCCTGACTTTC
TRBD1	TRBJ1-1	NA	TRBV5-4	CASGQGLGITEAFF	TGTGCCAGCGGACAGGGGCTTGGGATCACTGAAGCTTTCTTT
NA	TRBJ2-3	NA	TRBV9	CASSVVSGFRPDTQYF	TGTGCCAGCAGCGTAGTCTCGGGTTTCCGACCAGATACGCAGTATTTT
TRBD2	TRBJ2-1	NA	TRBV6-4	CASSALAGGAGRNEQFF	TGTGCCAGCAGTGCCCTAGCGGGGGGGGCCGGTCGGAATGAGCAGTTCTTC
NA	TRBJ2-7	NA	TRBV9	CASSVEAGRWGDEQYF	TGTGCCAGCAGCGTAGAGGCGGGGCGTTGGGGGGACGAGCAGTACTTC
NA	TRBJ2-1	once	TRBV11-2	CASSLVLSAVGNEQFF	TGTGCCAGCAGCTTAGTCCTGAGCGCGGTTGGGAATGAGCAGTTCTTC
NA	TRBJ2-4	NA	TRBV6-1	CASSERLTGDIQYF	TGTGCCAGCAGTGAAAGGTTGACGGGAGACATTCAGTACTTC
TRBD1	TRBJ1-6	once	TRBV7-2	CASSPRQGWDRLHF	TGTGCCAGCAGCCCACGACAGGGTTGGGACCGTCTCCACTTT
NA	TRBJ1-5	few	TRBV2	CASSEVGGAIHQPQHF	TGTGCCAGCAGTGAAGTGGGGGGGGCAATCCATCAGCCCCAGCATTTT
NA	TRBJ2-7	NA	TRBV15	CATSRDVPYEQYF	TGTGCCACCAGCAGAGATGTACCGTACGAGCAGTACTTC
NA	TRBJ1-5	NA	TRBV11-2	CASSLEGRNNQPQHF	TGTGCCAGCAGCTTAGAAGGCCGGAACAATCAGCCCCAGCATTTT
NA	TRBJ2-6	NA	TRBV27	CASSLLGEPGANVLTF	TGTGCCAGCAGTTTACTTGGGGAACCTGGGGCCAACGTCCTGACTTTC
NA	TRBJ1-2	NA	TRBV9	CASSVGFGDYGYTF	TGTGCCAGCAGCGTAGGGTTTGGAGACTATGGCTACACCTTC
NA	TRBJ1-6	NA	TRBV28	CASSPFSGPNNSPLHF	TGTGCCAGCAGTCCTTTCTCCGGCCCCAATAATTCACCCCTCCACTTT
TRBD1	TRBJ1-1	NA	TRBV11-2	CASSEQGVGEAFF	TGTGCCAGCAGCGAACAGGGGGTGGGTGAAGCTTTCTTT
TRBD2	TRBJ2-3	NA	TRBV5-4	CASGLPGLAGKDTQYF	TGTGCCAGCGGCTTACCGGGACTAGCGGGGAAAGATACGCAGTATTTT
NA	TRBJ2-7	NA	TRBV2	CASRSRQISYEQYF	TGTGCCAGCAGGTCCAGACAGATCTCCTACGAGCAGTACTTC
TRBD1	TRBJ1-1	NA	TRBV29-1	CSVDQGGRLNTEAFF	TGCAGCGTTGACCAGGGGGGCCGATTGAACACTGAAGCTTTCTTT
TRBD1	TRBJ1-4	NA	TRBV30	CAWSLKTGGRTNEKLFF	TGTGCCTGGAGTTTAAAGACAGGGGGCAGGACTAATGAAAAACTGTTTTTT
TRBD2	TRBJ2-1	few	TRBV7-8	CASSLDLAGGSYNEQFF	TGTGCCAGCAGCTTAGACTTAGCGGGCGGGTCCTACAATGAGCAGTTCTTC
TRBD1	TRBJ1-6	NA	TRBV11-2	CASSLGGSGQVNSPLHF	TGTGCCAGCAGCTTAGGGGGTTCGGGACAGGTTAATTCACCCCTCCACTTT
NA	TRBJ2-7	once	TRBV7-8	CASSLTTGSYEQYF	TGTGCCAGCAGCTTAACCACGGGCTCCTACGAGCAGTACTTC
NA	TRBJ1-2	NA	TRBV7-1	CASSSGTGHYGYTF	TGTGCCAGCAGCTCCGGAACAGGGCACTATGGCTACACCTTC
NA	TRBJ2-5	NA	TRBV7-3	CASSLGFRGRGQETQYF	TGTGCCAGCAGCTTGGGGTTTAGGGGCAGGGGACAAGAGACCCAGTACTTC
NA	TRBJ2-2	NA	TRBV6-5	CASRKDRLTGELFF	TGTGCCAGCAGGAAGGACAGACTCACCGGGGAGCTGTTTTTT
NA	TRBJ2-3	NA	TRBV7-3	CASSTGPSTDTQYF	TGTGCCAGCAGCACCGGTCCTAGCACAGATACGCAGTATTTT
NA	TRBJ1-1	NA	TRBV7-9	CASSLAGVITEAFF	TGTGCCAGCAGCTTAGCAGGGGTCATCACTGAAGCTTTCTTT
NA	TRBJ2-1	NA	TRBV9	CASSVALVGADNEQFF	TGTGCCAGCAGCGTAGCTCTAGTGGGCGCTGACAATGAGCAGTTCTTC
TRBD1	TRBJ2-2	once	TRBV9	CASGDRPINTGELFF	TGTGCCAGCGGGGACAGACCTATTAACACCGGGGAGCTGTTTTTT
TRBD1	TRBJ1-6	NA	TRBV28	CASSTSDRGFNSPLHF	TGTGCCAGCAGTACCTCGGACAGGGGGTTTAATTCACCCCTCCACTTT
TRBD1	TRBJ1-1	NA	TRBV5-1	CASSRQGPSISTEAFF	TGCGCCAGCAGCCGACAGGGCCCCTCGATCAGCACTGAAGCTTTCTTT
TRBD2	TRBJ2-3	NA	TRBV2	CASTPGLAGDTDTQYF	TGTGCCAGCACCCCCGGACTAGCGGGGGACACAGATACGCAGTATTTT
TRBD2	TRBJ2-7	NA	TRBV5-4	CASSLDGLAGAYEQYF	TGTGCCAGCAGCTTGGACGGACTAGCGGGAGCCTACGAGCAGTACTTC
NA	TRBJ2-7	NA	TRBV11-2	CASSSGTGLGEQYF	TGTGCCAGCAGCTCGGGAACAGGGCTTGGCGAGCAGTACTTC
NA	TRBJ1-4	NA	TRBV19	CASSKDSLSGEKLFF	TGTGCCAGTAGTAAAGACAGCCTCTCGGGTGAAAAACTGTTTTTT
TRBD2	TRBJ2-7	NA	TRBV28	CASSRGTSGLSQQYF	TGTGCCAGCAGCCGAGGGACTAGCGGCCTATCCCAGCAGTACTTC
TRBD1	TRBJ2-5	NA	TRBV5-1	CASSKSATGGGETQYF	TGCGCCAGCAGCAAGTCCGCGACAGGGGGCGGAGAGACCCAGTACTTC
NA	TRBJ2-1	NA	TRBV6-5	CASSSTLRNEQFF	TGTGCCAGCAGTTCCACCCTCCGGAATGAGCAGTTCTTC
NA	TRBJ2-7	NA	TRBV6-5	CASSRTVSYEQYF	TGTGCCAGCAGTCGGACAGTCAGCTACGAGCAGTACTTC